The clone carrying this T cell receptor (beta chain) was found many times. The antigen remains unidentified. The TCR beta CDR3 regions underwent amplification using RNA transcripts as the source. HTBI primers were employed in a first-round RT-PCR of the TCR CDR3. TCRdb called the multiplex PCR reads again in MiXCR, with one record for every CDR3 protein. This sample carries fewer than 450,000 distinct CDR3 sequences, approximately 18% of them seen once, and the ten largest clones take 30% to 35%. This entry comes from a study of T cells in Graves' hyperthyroidism and ophthalmopathy. Blood from later-ophthalmopathy patients was taken at first hyperthyroidism diagnosis. Whole-study findings and limits: Most clonotypes expanded in thyroid above 0.001 were likewise present in blood.

CDR3 length: 14 residues. V lost 4 bases to trimming and J lost 6 bases, with 14 bases between them. Per germline, CDR1 PRHDT and CDR2 FYEKMQ (reference sequence). V usage is TRBV13 and J usage is TRBJ2-3, with D possibly being TRBD1 (5 bases). This receptor was obtained from a woman aged 25 to 39 with Graves' hyperthyroidism that later progressed to Graves' ophthalmopathy. Specimen: blood. This chain's CDR3 is CASSSIRDADTQYF. CDR3 bases: TGTGCCAGCAGCTCTATCAGGGATGCGGATACGCAGTATTTT. Drawing the rest from reference TRBV13 and TRBJ2-3, the complete variable domain is AAGVIQSPRHLIKEKRETATLKCYPIPRHDTVYWYQQGPGQDPQFLISFYEKMQSDKGSIPDRFSAQQFSDYHSELNMSSLELGDSALYFCASSSIRDADTQYFGPGTRLTVL.